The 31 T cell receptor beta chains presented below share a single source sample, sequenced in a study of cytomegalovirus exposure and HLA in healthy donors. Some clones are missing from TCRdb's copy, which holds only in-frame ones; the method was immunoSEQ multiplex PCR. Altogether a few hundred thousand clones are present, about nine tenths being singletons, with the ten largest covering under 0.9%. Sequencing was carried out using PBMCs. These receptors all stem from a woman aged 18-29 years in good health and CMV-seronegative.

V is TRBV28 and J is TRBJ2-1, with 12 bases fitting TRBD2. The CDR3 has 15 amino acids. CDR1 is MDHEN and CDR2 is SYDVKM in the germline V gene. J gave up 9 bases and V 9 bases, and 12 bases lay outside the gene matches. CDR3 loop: CASLRTSGIVGEQFF. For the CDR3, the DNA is TGTGCCAGTCTTCGGACTAGCGGGATTGTGGGTGAGCAGTTCTTC.

The CDR3 DNA follows: TGTGCCAGCAGTTTGTCTAGCGGGAGCCAAGAGACCCAGTACTTC. Encoded protein: CASSLSSGSQETQYF. J is TRBJ2-5 and V is TRBV27; 10 nucleotides align to TRBD2. The V gene's germline CDR1 is MNHEY and CDR2 SMNVEV (reference sequence). This CDR3 has 15 residues. V gave up 3 bases and J gave up 1 base; unmatched junction bases: 2.

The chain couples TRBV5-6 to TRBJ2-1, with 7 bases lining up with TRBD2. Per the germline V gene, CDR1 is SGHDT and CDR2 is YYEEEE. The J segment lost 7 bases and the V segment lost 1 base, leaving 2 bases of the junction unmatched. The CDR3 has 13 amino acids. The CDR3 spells CASSLFGGNEQFF. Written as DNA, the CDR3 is TGTGCCAGCAGCTTGTTCGGGGGGAATGAGCAGTTCTTC.

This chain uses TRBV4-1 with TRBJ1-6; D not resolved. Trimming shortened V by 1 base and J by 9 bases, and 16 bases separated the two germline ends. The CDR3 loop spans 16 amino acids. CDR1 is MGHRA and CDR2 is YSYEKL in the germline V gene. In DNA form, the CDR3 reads TGCGCCAGCAGCCAAGTAGAGCAATTCCTAGGTTCACCCCTCCACTTT. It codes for CASSQVEQFLGSPLHF.

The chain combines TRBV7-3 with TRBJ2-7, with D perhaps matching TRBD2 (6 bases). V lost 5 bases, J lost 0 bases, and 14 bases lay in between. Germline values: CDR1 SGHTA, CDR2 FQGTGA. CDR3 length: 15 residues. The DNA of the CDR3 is TGTGCCAGCAGCGCTGGGACTCGCAGCTCCTACGAGCAGTACTTC. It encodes CASSAGTRSSYEQYF.

The CDR3 sequence: CASSQDPLAGGPAYTGELFF. CDR3 bases: TGCGCCAGCAGCCAAGATCCCCTAGCGGGGGGGCCAGCATATACCGGGGAGCTGTTTTTT. The V and J genes are TRBV4-1 and TRBJ2-2, with 12 nucleotides matching TRBD2. Trimming cost V 0 bases and J 5 bases; bases outside gene matches: 13. CDR1 is MGHRA, CDR2 YSYEKL, per germline. The CDR3 spans 20 residues.

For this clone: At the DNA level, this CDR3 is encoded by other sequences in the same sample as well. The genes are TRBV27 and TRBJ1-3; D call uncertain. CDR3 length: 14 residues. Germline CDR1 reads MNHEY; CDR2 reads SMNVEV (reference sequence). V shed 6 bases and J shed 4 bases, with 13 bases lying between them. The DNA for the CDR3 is TGTGCCAGCAGCCCTACCGGGGTAGGAAACACCATATATTTT. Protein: CASSPTGVGNTIYF.

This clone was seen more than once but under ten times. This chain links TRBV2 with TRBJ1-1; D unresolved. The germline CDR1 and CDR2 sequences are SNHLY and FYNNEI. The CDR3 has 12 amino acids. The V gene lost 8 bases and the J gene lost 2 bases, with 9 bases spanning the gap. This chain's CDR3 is CASLLINTEAFF. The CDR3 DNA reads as TGTGCCAGCCTACTGATTAACACTGAAGCTTTCTTT. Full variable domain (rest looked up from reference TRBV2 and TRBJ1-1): EPEVTQTPSHQVTQMGQEVILRCVPISNHLYFYWYRQILGQKVEFLVSFYNNEISEKSEIFDDQFSVERPDGSNFTLKIRSTKLEDSAMYFCASLLINTEAFFGQGTRLTVV.

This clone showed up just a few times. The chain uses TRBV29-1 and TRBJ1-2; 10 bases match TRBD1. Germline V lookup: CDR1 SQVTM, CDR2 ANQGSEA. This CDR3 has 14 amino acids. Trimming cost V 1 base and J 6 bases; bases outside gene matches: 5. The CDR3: CSVEVTGGLNGYTF. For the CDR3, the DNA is TGCAGCGTTGAAGTGACAGGGGGCTTGAATGGCTACACCTTC.

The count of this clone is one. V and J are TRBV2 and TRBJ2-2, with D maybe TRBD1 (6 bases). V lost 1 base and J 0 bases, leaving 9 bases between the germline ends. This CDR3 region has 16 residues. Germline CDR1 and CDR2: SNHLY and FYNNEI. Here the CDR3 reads CASSEVPGANTGELFF. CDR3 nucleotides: TGTGCCAGCAGTGAAGTCCCAGGGGCGAACACCGGGGAGCTGTTTTTT.

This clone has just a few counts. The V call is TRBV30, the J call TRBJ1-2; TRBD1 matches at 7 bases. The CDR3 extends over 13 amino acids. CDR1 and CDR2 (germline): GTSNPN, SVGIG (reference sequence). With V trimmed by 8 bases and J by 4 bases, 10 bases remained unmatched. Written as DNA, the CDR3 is TGTGCCGAAGAGGGGGCGCATCGCTATGGCTACACCTTC. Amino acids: CAEEGAHRYGYTF. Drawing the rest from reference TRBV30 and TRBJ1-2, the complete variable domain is SQTIHQWPATLVQPVGSPLSLECTVEGTSNPNLYWYRQAAGRGLQLLFYSVGIGQISSEVPQNLSASRPQDRQFILSSKKLLLSDSGFYLCAEEGAHRYGYTFGSGTRLTVV.

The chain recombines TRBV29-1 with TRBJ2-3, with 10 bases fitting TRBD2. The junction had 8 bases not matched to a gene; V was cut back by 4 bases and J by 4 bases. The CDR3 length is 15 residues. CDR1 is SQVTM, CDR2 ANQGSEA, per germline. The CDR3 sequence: CSVAAASGRADTQYF. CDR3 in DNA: TGCAGCGTTGCGGCGGCCAGCGGGAGGGCAGATACGCAGTATTTT.

The CDR3 DNA reads as TGTGCCAGCAGTTTAGGAGGGGGCGGATCGGGCGAGCAGTACTTC. This translates into CASSLGGGGSGEQYF. V is TRBV28 and J is TRBJ2-7, with a possible D match to TRBD1 (7 bases). The CDR3 runs to 15 residues. Germline CDR1 reads MDHEN; CDR2 reads SYDVKM. Trimming left V 2 bases short and J 6 bases short, with 17 bases between.

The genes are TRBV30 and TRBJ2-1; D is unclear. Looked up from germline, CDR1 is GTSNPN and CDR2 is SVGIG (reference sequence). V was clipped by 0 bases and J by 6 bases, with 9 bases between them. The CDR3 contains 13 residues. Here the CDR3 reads CAWSVLRLNEQFF. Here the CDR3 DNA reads TGTGCCTGGAGTGTACTAAGGCTCAATGAGCAGTTCTTC.

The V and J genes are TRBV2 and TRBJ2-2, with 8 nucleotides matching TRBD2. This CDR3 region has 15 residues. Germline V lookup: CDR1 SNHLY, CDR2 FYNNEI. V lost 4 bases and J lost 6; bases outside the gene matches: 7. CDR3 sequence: CASSGLAGNPGELFF. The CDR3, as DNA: TGTGCCAGCAGTGGTTTAGCGGGGAATCCCGGGGAGCTGTTTTTT.

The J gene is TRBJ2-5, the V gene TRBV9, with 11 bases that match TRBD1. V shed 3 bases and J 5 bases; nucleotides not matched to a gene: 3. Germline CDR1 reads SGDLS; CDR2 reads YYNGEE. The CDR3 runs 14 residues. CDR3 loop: CASSGTGGGETQYF. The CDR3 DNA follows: TGTGCCAGCAGCGGGACAGGGGGCGGGGAGACCCAGTACTTC.

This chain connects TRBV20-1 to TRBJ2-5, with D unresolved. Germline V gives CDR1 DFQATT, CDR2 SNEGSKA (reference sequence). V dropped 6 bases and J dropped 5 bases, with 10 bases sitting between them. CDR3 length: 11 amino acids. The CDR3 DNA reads TGCAGTGCCCTACCTACTGAGACCCAGTACTTC. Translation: CSALPTETQYF.

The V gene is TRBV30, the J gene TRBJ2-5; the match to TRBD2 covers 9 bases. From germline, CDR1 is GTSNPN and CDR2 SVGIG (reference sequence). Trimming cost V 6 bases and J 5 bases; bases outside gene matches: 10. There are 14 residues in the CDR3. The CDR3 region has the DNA TGTGCCTGTTCAATAGCGGGGGCGGGGGAGACCCAGTACTTC. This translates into CACSIAGAGETQYF.

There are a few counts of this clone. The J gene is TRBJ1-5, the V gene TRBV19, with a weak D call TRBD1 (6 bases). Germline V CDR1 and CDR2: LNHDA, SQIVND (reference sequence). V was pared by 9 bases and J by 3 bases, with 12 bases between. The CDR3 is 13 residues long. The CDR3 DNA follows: TGTGCCAGCAGAACAGGGAACAATCAGCCCCAGCATTTT. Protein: CASRTGNNQPQHF.

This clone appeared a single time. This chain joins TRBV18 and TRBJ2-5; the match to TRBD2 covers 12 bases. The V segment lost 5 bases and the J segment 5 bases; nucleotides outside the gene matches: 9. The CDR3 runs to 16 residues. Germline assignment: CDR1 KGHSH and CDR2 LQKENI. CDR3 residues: CASSAQGTSGLETQYF. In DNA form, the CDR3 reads TGTGCCAGCTCAGCACAAGGGACTAGCGGGTTGGAGACCCAGTACTTC.

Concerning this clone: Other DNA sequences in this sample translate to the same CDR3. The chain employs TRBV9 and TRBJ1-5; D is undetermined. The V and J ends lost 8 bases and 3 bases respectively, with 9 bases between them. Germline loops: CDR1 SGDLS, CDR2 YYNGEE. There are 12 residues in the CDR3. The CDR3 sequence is CASGSPNQPQHF. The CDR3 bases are TGTGCCAGTGGGAGTCCCAATCAGCCCCAGCATTTT.

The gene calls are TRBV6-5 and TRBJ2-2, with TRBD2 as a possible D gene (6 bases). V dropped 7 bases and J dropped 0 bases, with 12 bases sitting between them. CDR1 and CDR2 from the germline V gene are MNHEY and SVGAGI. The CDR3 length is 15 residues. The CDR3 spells CASTYGGTNTGELFF. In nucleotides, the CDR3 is TGTGCCAGCACCTACGGCGGGACGAACACCGGGGAGCTGTTTTTT.

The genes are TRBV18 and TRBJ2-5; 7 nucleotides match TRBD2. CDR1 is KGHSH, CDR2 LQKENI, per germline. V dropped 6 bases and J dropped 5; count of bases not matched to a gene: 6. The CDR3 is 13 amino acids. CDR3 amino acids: CASSEGLSETQYF. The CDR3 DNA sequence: TGTGCCAGCTCGGAGGGACTATCGGAGACCCAGTACTTC. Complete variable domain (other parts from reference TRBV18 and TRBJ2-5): NAGVMQNPRHLVRRRGQEARLRCSPMKGHSHVYWYRQLPEEGLKFMVYLQKENIIDESGMPKERFSAEFPKEGPSILRIQQVVRGDSAAYFCASSEGLSETQYFGPGTRLLVL.

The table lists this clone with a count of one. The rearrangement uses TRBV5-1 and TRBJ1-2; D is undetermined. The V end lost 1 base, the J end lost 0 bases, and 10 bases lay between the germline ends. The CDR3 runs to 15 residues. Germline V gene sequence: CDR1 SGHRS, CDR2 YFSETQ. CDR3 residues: CASSLSNTPNYGYTF. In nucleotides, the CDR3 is TGCGCCAGCAGCTTGTCAAACACCCCTAACTATGGCTACACCTTC.

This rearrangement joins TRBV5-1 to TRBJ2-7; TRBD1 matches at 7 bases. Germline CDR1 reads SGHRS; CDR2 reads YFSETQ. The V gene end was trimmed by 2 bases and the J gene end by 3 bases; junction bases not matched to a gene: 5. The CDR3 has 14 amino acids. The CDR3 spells CASSLHRDSYEQYF. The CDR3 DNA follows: TGCGCCAGCAGCTTACACCGGGACAGCTACGAGCAGTACTTC.

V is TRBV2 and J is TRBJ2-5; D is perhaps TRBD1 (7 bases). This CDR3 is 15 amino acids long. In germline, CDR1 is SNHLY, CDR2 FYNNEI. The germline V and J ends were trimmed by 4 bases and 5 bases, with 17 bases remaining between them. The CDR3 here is CASSGQEGARETQYF. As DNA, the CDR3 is TGTGCCAGCAGTGGGCAGGAGGGGGCCCGGGAGACCCAGTACTTC.

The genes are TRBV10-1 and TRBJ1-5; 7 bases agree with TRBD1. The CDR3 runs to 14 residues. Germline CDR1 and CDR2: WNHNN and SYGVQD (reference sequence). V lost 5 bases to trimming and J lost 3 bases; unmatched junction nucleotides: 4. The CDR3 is CASSPQGLNQPQHF. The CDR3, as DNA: TGCGCCAGCAGTCCACAGGGGCTCAATCAGCCCCAGCATTTT.

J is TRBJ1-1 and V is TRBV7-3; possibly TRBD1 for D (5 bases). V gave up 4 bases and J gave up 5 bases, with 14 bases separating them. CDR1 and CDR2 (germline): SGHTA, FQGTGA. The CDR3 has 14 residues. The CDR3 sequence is CASSSESGGTEAFF. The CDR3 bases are TGTGCCAGCAGCTCCGAGTCCGGGGGGACTGAAGCTTTCTTT.

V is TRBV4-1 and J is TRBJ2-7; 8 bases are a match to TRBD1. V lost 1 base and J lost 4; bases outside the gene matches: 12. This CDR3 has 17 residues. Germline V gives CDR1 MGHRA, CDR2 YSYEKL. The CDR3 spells CASSQVRQGALFYEQYF. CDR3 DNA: TGCGCCAGCAGCCAAGTCCGGCAGGGGGCCCTCTTTTACGAGCAGTACTTC.

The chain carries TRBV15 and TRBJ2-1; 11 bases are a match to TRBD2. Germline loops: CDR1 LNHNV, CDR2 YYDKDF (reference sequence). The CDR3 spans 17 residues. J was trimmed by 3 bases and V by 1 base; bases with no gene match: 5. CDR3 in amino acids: CATSRVASGRLYNEQFF. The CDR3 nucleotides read TGTGCCACCAGCAGAGTGGCTAGCGGGAGGCTCTACAATGAGCAGTTCTTC.

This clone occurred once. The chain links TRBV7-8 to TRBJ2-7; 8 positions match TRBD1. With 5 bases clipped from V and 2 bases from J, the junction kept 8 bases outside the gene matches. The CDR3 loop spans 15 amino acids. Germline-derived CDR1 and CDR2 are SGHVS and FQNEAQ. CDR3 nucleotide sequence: TGTGCCAGCAGCCGGCCGGGGACAGGCCCCTACGAGCAGTACTTC. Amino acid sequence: CASSRPGTGPYEQYF. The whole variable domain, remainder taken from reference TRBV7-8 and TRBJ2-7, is GAGVSQSPRYKVAKRGQDVALRCDPISGHVSLFWYQQALGQGPEFLTYFQNEAQLDKSGLPSDRFFAERPEGSVSTLKIQRTQQEDSAVYLCASSRPGTGPYEQYFGPGTRLTVT.